These 25 T cell receptor beta chains came from one sample sequenced in a study of T-cell memory formation after mild COVID-19. TCRdb reanalysed the 5' RACE reads using MiXCR and keeps one entry per CDR3 protein. The table includes approximately 350,000 distinct CDR3 sequences, approximately 15% detected once. The source material was PBMCs or a T cell subset sorted from them (not recorded which). The receptors stem from a man younger than 30 who had mild COVID-19 (a few samples of this study predate the infection). Cell type and time point are not known.

With respect to this clonotype: Germline is not matched at one junction end, which may reflect a read error. Here the CDR3 reads CASSQDGHLRIFF. CDR3 coding DNA: TGTGCCAGCAGCCAAGACGGACATCTCCGCATCTTCTTC. The J gene is TRBJ1-2, the V gene TRBV3-1; a possible D gene is TRBD1 (5 bases). Germline CDR1 reads LGHDT; CDR2 reads YNNKEL (reference sequence). The CDR3 contains 13 residues.

The rearrangement uses TRBV7-8 and TRBJ2-2; 11 bases fit TRBD2. V was clipped by 5 bases and J by 4 bases; unmatched bases: 15. Germline V CDR1 and CDR2: SGHVS, FQNEAQ. The CDR3 loop spans 19 amino acids. Here the CDR3 reads CASSPRGSGGALSTGELFF. The CDR3 nucleotides read TGTGCCAGCAGCCCCCGGGGTAGCGGGGGGGCTCTTAGCACCGGGGAGCTGTTTTTT.

J is TRBJ1-2 and V is TRBV28; 12 positions agree with TRBD1. This CDR3 contains 16 residues. Germline CDR1 is MDHEN and CDR2 is SYDVKM. V shed 5 bases, J shed 4 bases, and the junction held 8 bases outside the gene matches. The CDR3 coding sequence is TGTGCCAGCAGTGCCCCGGGACAGGGGGCCGGCTATGGCTACACCTTC. Protein product: CASSAPGQGAGYGYTF.

This clonotype was seen more than once but under ten times. The chain is built from TRBV20-1 and TRBJ2-7; 7 nucleotides line up with TRBD1. The CDR3 consists of 13 residues. Germline V CDR1 and CDR2: DFQATT, SNEGSKA (reference sequence). With V trimmed by 2 bases and J by 2 bases, 3 bases remained unmatched. This CDR3 is CSARNRGTYEQYF. CDR3 in DNA: TGCAGTGCTAGAAACAGGGGTACCTACGAGCAGTACTTC.

This clonotype was found a few times. V gene TRBV20-1 combines with J gene TRBJ2-7; D gene uncertain. Trimming took off 3 bases at V and 0 bases at J, with 21 bases between the two ends. CDR3 length: 17 residues. From germline, CDR1 is DFQATT and CDR2 SNEGSKA (reference sequence). The CDR3 nucleotides are TGCAGTGCTAGCGGACGCGTAGAAAGAAGTGCCTCCTACGAGCAGTACGTC. The encoded protein is CSASGRVERSASYEQYV.

The rearrangement links TRBV7-2 to TRBJ2-7; TRBD1 matches 9 bases. Germline V gene data show CDR1 as SGHTA and CDR2 as FQGNSA. The CDR3 sequence is 15 residues long. V was clipped by 4 bases and J by 4 bases; unmatched bases: 8. The CDR3 sequence: CASSSLDRGIYEQYF. The CDR3 region has the DNA TGTGCCAGCAGCTCGCTGGACAGGGGAATTTACGAGCAGTACTTC.

This clonotype was counted between two and nine times. V gene TRBV19 combines with J gene TRBJ2-1, with 10 bases that match TRBD2. The CDR3 contains 15 residues. Per germline, CDR1 LNHDA and CDR2 SQIVND (reference sequence). V gave up 5 bases and J gave up 2 bases; unmatched junction bases: 3. In nucleotides, the CDR3 is TGTGCCAGTAGTGGAACTAGCGGGGCCTACAATGAGCAGTTCTTC. This translates into CASSGTSGAYNEQFF. The full variable domain, in which reference TRBV19 and TRBJ2-1 provide the parts outside the CDR3, is DGGITQSPKYLFRKEGQNVTLSCEQNLNHDAMYWYRQDPGQGLRLIYYSQIVNDFQKGDIAEGYSVSREKKESFPLTVTSAQKNPTAFYLCASSGTSGAYNEQFFGPGTRLTVL.

The chain combines TRBV7-8 with TRBJ2-2, with TRBD2 identical over 8 bases. Germline V CDR1 and CDR2: SGHVS, FQNEAQ. The length of the CDR3 is 18 residues. Trimming at V came to 1 base and at J to 5 bases, leaving 12 bases not matched to a gene. The CDR3 reads CASSLVSGSVLGTGELFF. In DNA, the CDR3 is TGTGCCAGCAGCTTAGTAAGCGGGAGCGTGTTAGGGACCGGGGAGCTGTTTTTT.

The sample holds a few counts of this clonotype. The chain has TRBV5-1 and TRBJ2-7; no clear D gene. The CDR3 totals 16 residues. Germline lookup yields CDR1 SGHRS and CDR2 YFSETQ. V was trimmed by 0 bases and J by 0 bases, leaving 13 bases between them. CDR3 coding DNA: TGCGCCAGCAGCTTGGGCCGAGGTCAGCACTCCTACGAGCAGTACTTC. It is translated as CASSLGRGQHSYEQYF.

This clonotype showed up many times. The rearrangement uses TRBV12-3 or TRBV12-4 and TRBJ2-3, with D uncertain. The ends were cut back, 4 bases at V and 1 base at J, with 6 bases in the middle. This CDR3 is built from 13 residues. CDR3 in DNA: TGTGCCAGCAGTTGGTTTCGCACAGATACGCAGTATTTT. It encodes CASSWFRTDTQYF.

This clonotype was detected a few times. V is TRBV5-6 and J is TRBJ1-5; weak D call: TRBD1 (5 bases). This CDR3 contains 14 residues. CDR1 SGHDT and CDR2 YYEEEE come from the germline V gene. Trimming took off 2 bases at V and 5 bases at J, with 11 bases between the two ends. CDR3 sequence: CASSLGHEDQPQHF. CDR3 coding DNA: TGTGCCAGCAGCTTAGGACACGAAGATCAGCCCCAGCATTTT.

There are many counts of this clonotype. This chain connects TRBV5-1 to TRBJ2-5; no definite D call. In germline, CDR1 is SGHRS, CDR2 YFSETQ. V lost 5 bases and J lost 5, with 13 bases in between. CDR3 length equals 13 residues. CDR3 sequence reads: CASRLGYRETQYF. The CDR3 DNA reads as TGCGCCAGCAGGCTTGGTTACCGGGAGACCCAGTACTTC.

At least ten counts were recorded for this clonotype. The chain links TRBV5-5 to TRBJ2-7; TRBD1 might be the D (5 bases). The CDR3 runs to 13 residues. Looked up from germline, CDR1 is SGHKS and CDR2 is YYEKEE (reference sequence). The germline V and J ends were trimmed by 6 bases and 4 bases, with 14 bases remaining between them. The CDR3 nucleotides read TGTGCCAGCACCGGGTTGACAGTTTACGAGCAGTACTTC. Protein product: CASTGLTVYEQYF.

V and J are TRBV6-6 and TRBJ2-7; no clear D. The V gene's germline CDR1 is MNHNY and CDR2 SVGAGI (reference sequence). CDR3 length equals 12 residues. V was pared by 6 bases and J by 3 bases, with 9 bases between. The CDR3 region is CASRRMDYEQYF. Written as DNA, the CDR3 is TGTGCCAGCAGGCGAATGGACTACGAGCAGTACTTC.

This clonotype has just a few counts. The rearrangement uses TRBV18 and TRBJ1-2, with D unresolved. The V end was cut by 2 bases, the J end by 4 bases, with 11 bases between. From germline, CDR1 is KGHSH and CDR2 LQKENI. The CDR3 sequence is 14 residues long. CDR3 in amino acids: CASSPEGGSYGYTF. CDR3 in DNA: TGTGCCAGCTCACCAGAGGGTGGTAGCTATGGCTACACCTTC. The whole variable domain, remainder taken from reference TRBV18 and TRBJ1-2, is NAGVMQNPRHLVRRRGQEARLRCSPMKGHSHVYWYRQLPEEGLKFMVYLQKENIIDESGMPKERFSAEFPKEGPSILRIQQVVRGDSAAYFCASSPEGGSYGYTFGSGTRLTVV.

This clonotype was recorded many times. This chain links TRBV5-1 with TRBJ2-5; 10 positions agree with TRBD1. Germline V gene sequence: CDR1 SGHRS, CDR2 YFSETQ. Germline trimming cut 4 bases from V and 3 bases from J; bases unmatched to any gene: 3. The CDR3 extends over 14 amino acids. Written as DNA, the CDR3 is TGCGCCAGCAGCCGCGGGACAGGGGAAGAGACCCAGTACTTC. This gives the protein CASSRGTGEETQYF.

This clonotype occurred a few times. DNA for the CDR3: TGTGCCAGCAAGTTCGCGGGGGCCGAAAAACTGTTTTTT. Its translation: CASKFAGAEKLFF. The chain links TRBV27 to TRBJ1-4; possible D gene TRBD1, 6 bases. CDR3 size: 13 residues. V lost 7 bases and J lost 8, with 14 bases in between. Germline CDR1 and CDR2: MNHEY and SMNVEV (reference sequence).

This clonotype showed up many times. The chain joins TRBV9 to TRBJ1-6; 12 bases line up with TRBD1. The trim removed 3 bases at V and 10 bases at J, leaving 8 bases unmatched. This CDR3 is built from 16 residues. CDR1 and CDR2 (germline): SGDLS, YYNGEE. The CDR3 is CASSGGQGANESPLHF. DNA for the CDR3: TGTGCCAGCAGCGGGGGACAGGGGGCTAACGAATCACCCCTCCACTTT.

J is TRBJ1-3 and V is TRBV7-6; 7 positions match TRBD1. The CDR3 loop spans 15 amino acids. Germline CDR1 reads SGHVS; CDR2 reads FNYEAQ. V lost 5 bases, J lost 0 bases, and 4 bases stayed unmatched. The CDR3, as DNA: TGTGCCAGCAGCCCGGGACAGCCCTCTGGAAACACCATATATTTT. Its translation: CASSPGQPSGNTIYF.

Only a few counts were recorded for this clonotype. The chain combines TRBV7-9 with TRBJ2-7; 9 positions match TRBD1. The germline gives CDR1 SEHNR, CDR2 FQNEAQ (reference sequence). This CDR3 contains 12 residues. Trimming took 6 bases from V and 9 from J; bases not matched to a gene: 6. The CDR3 loop is CASSSDRGGQYF. The CDR3 DNA sequence: TGTGCCAGCAGTTCGGACAGGGGCGGGCAGTACTTC.

The rearrangement links TRBV6-5 to TRBJ1-3; no clear D gene. V was trimmed by 3 bases and J by 4 bases, leaving 10 bases between them. The CDR3 is made up of 14 amino acids. In germline, CDR1 is MNHEY, CDR2 SVGAGI. The CDR3 loop reads CASSYNSAGNTIYF. CDR3 in DNA: TGTGCCAGCAGTTATAACAGCGCGGGAAACACCATATATTTT.

This clonotype was observed a few times. The genes are TRBV7-3 and TRBJ2-2; TRBD2 matches 8 bases. Germline CDR1 is SGHTA and CDR2 is FQGTGA. V gave up 5 bases and J gave up 4 bases; unmatched junction bases: 12. The CDR3 is 17 residues long. The CDR3 here is CASSNGAAGGLTGELFF. Here the CDR3 DNA reads TGTGCCAGCAGCAACGGAGCCGCGGGGGGCCTCACCGGGGAGCTGTTTTTT.

This sequence joins TRBV30 and TRBJ2-7; D is unclear. The germline CDR1 and CDR2 sequences are GTSNPN and SVGIG (reference sequence). V lost 5 bases to trimming and J lost 0 bases, with 14 bases between them. This CDR3 comprises 14 residues. The CDR3 nucleotides are TGTGCCTGGTCCTTAGGGCAGAGCTCCTACGAGCAGTACTTC. It specifies CAWSLGQSSYEQYF.

This clonotype occurred a few times. The chain has TRBV5-1 and TRBJ1-4; no reliable D call. Trimming removed 2 bases from V and 2 bases from J, with 10 bases in between. This CDR3 contains 15 residues. Germline CDR1 SGHRS, CDR2 YFSETQ. CDR3 sequence: CASSFLGDTNEKLFF. The DNA of the CDR3 is TGCGCCAGCAGCTTTCTCGGGGATACTAATGAAAAACTGTTTTTT.

This clonotype was observed a handful of times. The rearrangement links TRBV7-2 to TRBJ2-3; D gene ambiguous. The V end was cut by 3 bases, the J end by 4 bases, with 14 bases between. This CDR3 spans 15 amino acids. Germline loops: CDR1 SGHTA, CDR2 FQGNSA. CDR3 in amino acids: CASSLLRASADTQYF. CDR3 nucleotide sequence: TGTGCCAGCAGCTTGCTTAGGGCCTCGGCAGATACGCAGTATTTT.